Detailed here is one T cell receptor beta chain. What it binds is unknown. Stated treatment: roughly 11-day PBMC culture with coronavirus spike peptide pools or control peptides (ViraFEST assay). Researchers collected the unexposed donor's CD4+ T cells before the COVID-19 pandemic (2011-2018). PBMCs, plated at roughly 2 million per well, were grown in the presence of around 10 IU/ml IL-2 and about 10 ug/ml peptide pools. V shed 7 bases and J shed 6 bases, with 18 bases lying between them. This CDR3 is built from 13 residues. Germline V CDR1 and CDR2: DFQATT, SNEGSKA (reference sequence). The data were taken from a study of vaccination and CD4 T cells after COVID-19. Whole-study context: Cellular stimulation was performed using overlapping spike peptides derived from SARS-CoV-2, HCoV-NL63, HCoV-OC43 and HCoV-229E. Cultures that served as controls received a CEFX pool, an HIV-1 Nef pool, or no peptide.

An Oncomine TCR Beta short-read assay was used to sequence the DNA from cultured CD4+ T cells. TCRdb re-called the PCR reads through MiXCR, storing one row per CDR3 protein. Among about 7,100 distinct CDR3 sequences listed, 45% to 60% were seen once. The source material was CD4+ T cells from blood, cultured in vitro. The J gene is TRBJ1-2, the V gene TRBV20-1; D possibly corresponds to TRBD1 (5 bases). This TCR came from a human donor in good health. This CDR3 is CSVRPPGRDGYTF. The CDR3 DNA follows: TGCAGTGTCCGACCACCAGGGCGGGATGGCTACACCTTC.